The present T cell receptor beta chain was sequenced within a study of blood T cell repertoires in COVID-19. Authors' processing steps: Reference gene primer amplification yielded estimated nucleated cell counts. TCRdb's copy holds only in-frame clones and misses some; the assay was immunoSEQ multiplex PCR. V and J calls and clone size follow that table, whereas D and trimming were derived from the DNA. The table has about 250,000 clones, approximately 90% seen once; the top ten hold under 9.5%. Cohort 3 donors were reported recovered after two negative PCRs, clearance, or symptom resolution. V lost 5 bases and J 4 bases, leaving 14 bases between the germline ends. The CDR3 has 15 residues. CDR1 SGHAT and CDR2 FQNNGV come from the germline V gene.

V gene TRBV11-2 combines with J gene TRBJ1-4, with D possibly TRBD1 on 6 matching bases. The sample comprised PBMCs or T cells enriched from blood (not recorded which). This clonotype originated in a man aged 35 to 55 who had recovered from COVID-19. The CDR3 bases are TGTGCCAGCAGCACAAACAGGGCGGGTAATGAAAAACTGTTTTTT. Protein: CASSTNRAGNEKLFF.